These 11 T cell receptor beta chains originate from one sample sequenced in a study of Ad26.COV2.S vaccination and SARS-CoV-2 variants. Data came from immunoSEQ multiplex PCR; TCRdb stores just in-frame clones and leaves some out. The table includes about 460,000 clones, 70% to 90% detected once. Treatment denoted: 15 to 20 received Ad26.COV2.S at low or high dose, single or two shots; roughly five received placebo; per-sample allocation not given. All samples were drawn on day 63, counting from the first vaccine or placebo injection. The sample here was peripheral blood, taken in a trial of Ad26.COV2.S vaccine versus placebo. These receptor sequences come from a person aged 18-60 years who received the Ad26.COV2.S COVID-19 vaccine or a placebo.

This clone was recorded only once. V is TRBV6-5 and J is TRBJ1-5, with D perhaps TRBD1 (5 bases). In germline, CDR1 is MNHEY, CDR2 SVGAGI. Trimming took 5 bases from V and 11 from J, leaving 22 bases between them. This CDR3 comprises 15 residues. This chain's CDR3 is CASSINGALTESQHF. The CDR3 DNA sequence: TGTGCCAGCAGTATTAATGGGGCCTTGACGGAGTCCCAGCATTTT.

This clone has just one count. V and J are TRBV2 and TRBJ2-6; D remains ambiguous. CDR1 is SNHLY, CDR2 FYNNEI, per germline. This CDR3 comprises 16 residues. With 2 bases removed from V and 3 bases from J, the gap between germline ends came to 11 bases. This CDR3 is CASSELVVIGANVLTF. The CDR3 DNA sequence: TGTGCCAGCAGTGAACTCGTGGTTATTGGGGCCAACGTCCTGACTTTC.

The chain links TRBV5-1 to TRBJ2-1, with 8 bases fitting TRBD2. The germline V gene has CDR1 SGHRS and CDR2 YFSETQ. V shed 0 bases, J shed 8 bases, and the junction held 7 bases outside the gene matches. This CDR3 spans 15 amino acids. The CDR3 DNA follows: TGCGCCAGCAGCTTGGCGCGGGGGGCGGGCTATGAGCAGTTCTTC. This translates into CASSLARGAGYEQFF.

This clone appeared once. The rearrangement links TRBV12-3 or TRBV12-4 to TRBJ1-2; 9 positions agree with TRBD1. After removal of 6 bases from V and 8 bases from J, the junction contained 7 bases not matched to a gene. The CDR3 is made up of 13 amino acids. CDR3 nucleotide sequence: TGTGCCAGCAGCACACAGGGGGCTGGGGGCTACACCTTC. This sequence encodes CASSTQGAGGYTF.

This chain links TRBV3-1 (or the pseudogene TRBV3-2) with TRBJ2-1; perhaps TRBD2 as D (6 bases). V dropped 6 bases and J dropped 5 bases, with 11 bases sitting between them. Germline V gene data show CDR1 as LGHDT and CDR2 as YNNKEL (reference sequence). CDR3 size: 13 residues. The chain's CDR3 is CASSRGGNNEQFF. CDR3 nucleotides: TGTGCCAGCAGTCGTGGGGGGAACAATGAGCAGTTCTTC.

Worth noting for this clone: A much more abundant neighbour one base away suggests this may be a read error. The chain links TRBV11-2 to TRBJ2-1; 10 bases map to TRBD2. The CDR3 sequence is 15 residues long. CDR1 and CDR2 from the germline V gene are SGHAT and FQNNGV. With 4 bases clipped from V and 4 bases from J, the junction kept 4 bases outside the gene matches. This CDR3 is CASSSRLAGYNEQFF. The CDR3 bases are TGTGCCAGCAGCTCTCGACTAGCGGGTTACAATGAGCAGTTCTTC.

V and J are TRBV18 and TRBJ2-3; 12 bases match TRBD2. CDR1 is KGHSH and CDR2 is LQKENI in the germline V gene. The V and J ends lost 3 bases and 4 bases, in that order; junction bases with no gene match: 11. This CDR3 contains 18 residues. CDR3 nucleotides: TGTGCCAGCTCACCTTTCCTAGCGGGAGGGGTCAATTCAGATACGCAGTATTTT. Its translation: CASSPFLAGGVNSDTQYF.

CDR3 residues: CATSRAMAGIQPQHF. CDR3 sequence (DNA): TGTGCCACCAGCAGAGCGATGGCAGGGATTCAGCCCCAGCATTTT. The chain combines TRBV15 with TRBJ1-5; D possibly corresponds to TRBD1 (5 bases). Per germline, CDR1 LNHNV and CDR2 YYDKDF (reference sequence). The V end lost 1 base, the J end lost 6 bases, and 13 bases lay between the germline ends. The CDR3 is 15 residues long.

CDR3 region: CASSVASGGEKYF. The CDR3 nucleotides read TGTGCCAGCAGCGTGGCTAGCGGGGGAGAAAAATACTTC. The genes are TRBV9 and TRBJ2-7; 10 bases align to TRBD2. Germline CDR1 is SGDLS and CDR2 is YYNGEE. J gave up 13 bases and V 2 bases, and 9 bases lay outside the gene matches. The CDR3 runs to 13 residues.

CDR3 in DNA: TGTGCCAGCAGTGAAACTAGTACCGAGCAGTACTTC. Protein product: CASSETSTEQYF. The V gene is TRBV2, the J gene TRBJ2-7, with a tentative D call TRBD2 (5 bases). The CDR3 contains 12 residues. In germline, CDR1 is SNHLY, CDR2 FYNNEI. The germline V and J ends were trimmed by 2 bases and 6 bases, with 8 bases remaining between them.

V is TRBV30 and J is TRBJ1-3; the match to TRBD1 covers 11 bases. V lost 1 base to trimming and J lost 7 bases; unmatched junction nucleotides: 3. CDR3 length equals 14 residues. CDR1 is GTSNPN and CDR2 is SVGIG in the germline V gene (reference sequence). In DNA, the CDR3 is TGTGCCTGGAGTGGGGGGACAGGGGGGAACACCATATATTTT. As protein: CAWSGGTGGNTIYF.